The sequence of this TCR beta chain was determined in a study of blood T cells in healthy people across ages. For the second PCR, which ran for about 7 to 11 cycles, a sample-barcoded 5' primer and a J-beta primer mix were used. Via MiXCR, TCRdb re-called the 5' RACE reads, giving one row per CDR3 protein. The profile shows about 930,000 distinct CDR3 sequences, 25% to 35% of them singletons. Study-wide points: Strong correlation existed between TCR beta diversity and naive T cell percentage.

This clonotype was counted a few times. Its antigen is unknown. V shed 0 bases and J shed 0 bases, with 9 bases lying between them. Germline V gives CDR1 SGHRS, CDR2 YFSETQ. The CDR3 spans 15 residues. These data were likewise used in another study, on T cells of mothers and their children.

Specimen: blood. The V call is TRBV5-1, the J call TRBJ1-1; D not certain. The TCR comes from a woman aged 40-49 years in good health. The chain's CDR3 is CASSLGPQLNTEAFF. In DNA, the CDR3 is TGCGCCAGCAGCTTGGGTCCCCAATTGAACACTGAAGCTTTCTTT.